The 22 T cell receptor beta chains presented below share a single source sample, sequenced in a study of blood T cell repertoires in COVID-19. Sequencing was performed with immunoSEQ multiplex PCR; in TCRdb, only in-frame clones are kept and a portion is missing. The data hold some 180,000 clones, with approximately 80% observed a single time. The sample taken for sequencing was PBMCs or T cells enriched from blood (not recorded which). All receptors come from a man between 60 and 70 years old who had been exposed to COVID-19.

V gene TRBV29-1 combines with J gene TRBJ2-1; TRBD1 agrees at 9 bases. This CDR3 is 14 amino acids long. After removal of 4 bases from V and 10 bases from J, the junction contained 11 bases not matched to a gene. CDR1 is SQVTM, CDR2 ANQGSEA, per germline. CDR3 amino acids: CSVGRTGAQGEQFF. The CDR3 coding sequence is TGCAGCGTTGGGAGGACAGGGGCCCAGGGAGAGCAGTTCTTC.

This chain joins TRBV28 and TRBJ2-2, with a weak D call TRBD2 (6 bases). Trimming pared 1 base from V and 3 bases from J, leaving 21 bases between. CDR1 MDHEN and CDR2 SYDVKM come from the germline V gene. The CDR3 runs 19 residues. The CDR3 loop is CASSLYVSLEGQDTGELFF. CDR3 nucleotide sequence: TGTGCCAGCAGTTTATACGTATCTTTGGAGGGGCAAGACACCGGGGAGCTGTTTTTT.

This chain uses TRBV7-2 with TRBJ2-4; TRBD2 agrees at 13 bases. The germline CDR1 and CDR2 sequences are SGHTA and FQGNSA. Losses at the gene ends were 4 bases for V and 10 bases for J; bases not matched to a gene: 7. This CDR3 has 15 residues. The CDR3 DNA follows: TGTGCCAGCAGCTACGGGACTAGCGGGAAACCTATTCAGTACTTC. This encodes CASSYGTSGKPIQYF.

The J gene is TRBJ1-4, the V gene TRBV2; 8 bases are a match to TRBD1. Trimming took 2 bases from V and 5 from J; bases not matched to a gene: 4. The germline gives CDR1 SNHLY, CDR2 FYNNEI. This CDR3 has 15 amino acids. The DNA for the CDR3 is TGTGCCAGCAGTGAACGGACAGGGTCGAATGAAAAACTGTTTTTT. Translation gives CASSERTGSNEKLFF.

The chain employs TRBV5-6 and TRBJ2-7; D ambiguous. CDR3 size: 13 residues. V gave up 0 bases and J gave up 3 bases, with 7 bases separating them. The germline CDR1 and CDR2 sequences are SGHDT and YYEEEE. For the CDR3, the DNA is TGTGCCAGCAGCTTGGGCAGACACTACGAGCAGTACTTC. Encoded protein: CASSLGRHYEQYF.

V and J are TRBV9 and TRBJ1-4, with 11 bases identical to TRBD1. The CDR3 is 15 residues long. V gave up 3 bases and J gave up 11 bases; unmatched junction bases: 9. In germline, CDR1 is SGDLS, CDR2 YYNGEE. CDR3 nucleotides: TGTGCCAGCAGCGCGTCCCCGGGACAGGGGGAGAAACTGTTTTTT. This codes for CASSASPGQGEKLFF.

V usage is TRBV6-5 and J usage is TRBJ2-5; 7 nucleotides align to TRBD1. Trimming removed 5 bases from V and 5 bases from J; junction bases left unmatched: 8. Germline CDR1 MNHEY, CDR2 SVGAGI. The CDR3 covers 14 residues. The CDR3 loop reads CASSKTGQSETQYF. As DNA, the CDR3 is TGTGCCAGCAGTAAGACAGGGCAATCGGAGACCCAGTACTTC.

This clone was seen a single time. The chain employs TRBV18 and TRBJ2-1, with 10 bases aligning to TRBD2. CDR3 length: 18 amino acids. The germline CDR1 and CDR2 sequences are KGHSH and LQKENI. The V gene end was trimmed by 0 bases and the J gene end by 7 bases; junction bases not matched to a gene: 12. CDR3 protein: CASSPPSGLAGVGNEQFF. The DNA of the CDR3 is TGTGCCAGCTCACCACCGAGCGGGCTAGCGGGAGTAGGGAATGAGCAGTTCTTC.

This clone came up once. This chain connects TRBV19 to TRBJ2-7; tentatively, D is TRBD2 (7 bases). Trimming removed 3 bases at V and 4 bases at J, with 13 bases between. CDR1 and CDR2 (germline): LNHDA, SQIVND (reference sequence). This CDR3 region has 14 residues. CDR3 sequence reads: CASSIGRGGYEQYF. The CDR3 nucleotides are TGTGCCAGTAGTATCGGAAGGGGGGGTTACGAGCAGTACTTC.

The chain links TRBV12-3 or TRBV12-4 to TRBJ1-4; 7 positions match TRBD1. The CDR3 runs to 13 residues. Trimming cost V 6 bases and J 7 bases; bases outside gene matches: 5. The CDR3 sequence: CASRGGTFEKLFF. Here the CDR3 DNA reads TGTGCCAGCAGAGGGGGCACATTTGAAAAACTGTTTTTT.

This chain links TRBV6-5 with TRBJ2-7, with 8 bases aligning to TRBD1. V shed 8 bases, J shed 6 bases, and the junction held 3 bases outside the gene matches. CDR3 size: 11 residues. Germline CDR1 MNHEY, CDR2 SVGAGI. CDR3 amino acids: CASQGASEQYF. DNA for the CDR3: TGTGCCAGCCAGGGGGCAAGCGAGCAGTACTTC.

This clone was counted many times. The rearrangement uses TRBV2 and TRBJ2-7; TRBD2 matches 9 bases. CDR1 is SNHLY and CDR2 is FYNNEI in the germline V gene. Trimming took 0 bases from V and 2 from J; bases not matched to a gene: 5. The CDR3 is 16 residues long. The CDR3 DNA reads as TGTGCCAGCAGTGAAGCGCTGTCTAGCGGGACCTACGAGCAGTACTTC. Protein product: CASSEALSSGTYEQYF.

The chain carries TRBV6-5 and TRBJ2-7; 7 bases fit TRBD2. The CDR3 spans 13 residues. V was pared by 7 bases and J by 2 bases, with 5 bases of the junction left unmatched. Germline CDR1 is MNHEY and CDR2 is SVGAGI. Written as DNA, the CDR3 is TGTGCCAGCACAACTAGCGTCACCTACGAGCAGTACTTC. Translation gives CASTTSVTYEQYF.

This clone was seen only once. The chain combines TRBV5-1 with TRBJ2-2; 8 nucleotides align to TRBD1. CDR1 and CDR2 (germline): SGHRS, YFSETQ. V lost 5 bases to trimming and J lost 5 bases; unmatched junction nucleotides: 14. The CDR3 has 17 amino acids. The chain's CDR3 is CASSHQGAGMRTGELFF. The CDR3 region has the DNA TGCGCCAGCAGTCATCAGGGGGCGGGGATGCGGACCGGGGAGCTGTTTTTT.

This sequence joins TRBV27 and TRBJ2-7, with 8 bases that match TRBD2. Germline loops: CDR1 MNHEY, CDR2 SMNVEV (reference sequence). The V segment lost 0 bases and the J segment 3 bases; nucleotides outside the gene matches: 7. The CDR3 runs 16 residues. This chain's CDR3 is CASSLSLREVNYEQYF. In nucleotides, the CDR3 is TGTGCCAGCAGTTTATCGTTGCGGGAGGTAAACTACGAGCAGTACTTC.

The count of this clone is one. The chain recombines TRBV30 with TRBJ1-2; D gene ambiguous. Germline V CDR1 and CDR2: GTSNPN, SVGIG (reference sequence). V lost 0 bases and J lost 0, with 8 bases in between. CDR3 length: 14 amino acids. This CDR3 reads CAWSVADANYGYTF. The CDR3 nucleotides read TGTGCCTGGAGTGTGGCGGATGCTAACTATGGCTACACCTTC.

This chain uses TRBV29-1 with TRBJ2-1, with 8 bases matching TRBD1. The CDR3 runs to 11 residues. The V and J ends lost 5 bases and 7 bases, in that order; junction bases with no gene match: 1. The germline CDR1 and CDR2 sequences are SQVTM and ANQGSEA. In DNA, the CDR3 is TGCAGCGTTAGACAGGGGAATGAGCAGTTCTTC. Translation: CSVRQGNEQFF.

This chain links TRBV7-3 with TRBJ2-5; D possibly corresponds to TRBD1 (5 bases). V lost 4 bases and J 2 bases, leaving 11 bases between the germline ends. Per germline, CDR1 SGHTA and CDR2 FQGTGA. The CDR3 has 14 amino acids. The CDR3 region is CASSWAGAQETQYF. The DNA for the CDR3 is TGTGCCAGCAGCTGGGCTGGGGCACAAGAGACCCAGTACTTC. Drawing the rest from reference TRBV7-3 and TRBJ2-5, the complete variable domain is GAGVSQTPSNKVTEKGKYVELRCDPISGHTALYWYRQSLGQGPEFLIYFQGTGAADDSGLPNDRFFAVRPEGSVSTLKIQRTERGDSAVYLCASSWAGAQETQYFGPGTRLLVL.

V gene TRBV7-3 combines with J gene TRBJ2-1; D not resolved. Germline CDR1 is SGHTA and CDR2 is FQGTGA. CDR3 size: 14 residues. The V and J ends lost 5 bases and 3 bases respectively, with 11 bases between them. CDR3 sequence: CASSIEAHYNEQFF. For the CDR3, the DNA is TGTGCCAGCAGCATAGAGGCCCACTACAATGAGCAGTTCTTC. The whole variable domain, remainder taken from reference TRBV7-3 and TRBJ2-1, is GAGVSQTPSNKVTEKGKYVELRCDPISGHTALYWYRQSLGQGPEFLIYFQGTGAADDSGLPNDRFFAVRPEGSVSTLKIQRTERGDSAVYLCASSIEAHYNEQFFGPGTRLTVL.

The V gene is TRBV24-1, the J gene TRBJ1-5, with 10 bases lining up with TRBD1. The V and J ends lost 4 bases and 7 bases, in that order; junction bases with no gene match: 9. Germline V gene data show CDR1 as KGHDR and CDR2 as SFDVKD. The CDR3 totals 16 residues. In DNA, the CDR3 is TGTGCCACCAGTGACGCCGGGACAGGGGTGGACCAGCCCCAGCATTTT. As protein: CATSDAGTGVDQPQHF.

In its sample, this clone was seen once. V gene TRBV2 combines with J gene TRBJ1-1; D is ambiguous. CDR1 and CDR2 from the germline V gene are SNHLY and FYNNEI. V gave up 4 bases and J gave up 0 bases, with 15 bases separating them. The CDR3 runs 16 residues. The chain's CDR3 is CASSARRLTMNTEAFF. As DNA, the CDR3 is TGTGCCAGCAGTGCTAGGAGACTAACCATGAACACTGAAGCTTTCTTT.

This clone appeared a single time. DNA of the CDR3: TGTGCCAGCAGCGCGGGGGGGAACACTGAAGCTTTCTTT. This gives the protein CASSAGGNTEAFF. The chain uses TRBV9 and TRBJ1-1, with D perhaps matching TRBD1 (5 bases). The germline CDR1 and CDR2 sequences are SGDLS and YYNGEE. V gave up 3 bases and J gave up 1 base, with 7 bases separating them. The CDR3 is 13 amino acids.